The next 14 T cell receptor beta chains were all read from a single sample in a study of cytomegalovirus exposure and HLA in healthy donors. Use of 60 Vbeta and 13 Jbeta primers characterized the PCR. Sequencing used immunoSEQ multiplex PCR; TCRdb keeps in-frame clones, though not all of them. The table includes around 170,000 clones, approximately 80% detected once. Sequenced input: PBMCs. Receptors were obtained from a woman between 18 and 29 years old in good health and CMV-seronegative.

The chain links TRBV28 to TRBJ1-2; no definite D call. Germline lookup yields CDR1 MDHEN and CDR2 SYDVKM. This CDR3 has 15 amino acids. The V gene lost 6 bases and the J gene lost 4 bases, with 18 bases spanning the gap. The CDR3 nucleotides read TGTGCCAGCAGATCCACCGTGCTTCAGATCTATGGCTACACCTTC. The encoded protein is CASRSTVLQIYGYTF.

Remarks on this clone: The junction shows a germline mismatch at one end, possibly a read error. The V call is TRBV7-9, the J call TRBJ1-1, with no clear D. CDR3 length equals 14 residues. Germline V CDR1 and CDR2: SEHNR, FQNEAQ (reference sequence). The CDR3 sequence: CSSSLVAVNTEAFF. The CDR3 nucleotides read TGTTCCAGCAGCTTAGTTGCAGTGAACACTGAAGCTTTCTTT.

The chain employs TRBV5-1 and TRBJ2-2; 8 bases are shared with TRBD2. Germline V gives CDR1 SGHRS, CDR2 YFSETQ. V lost 4 bases and J lost 3; bases outside the gene matches: 8. The CDR3 has 16 residues. The CDR3: CASSNTGTRDTGELFF. CDR3 bases: TGCGCCAGCAGCAACACCGGGACTAGGGACACCGGGGAGCTGTTTTTT.

The chain has TRBV6-5 and TRBJ2-5; possibly TRBD2 for D (5 bases). The CDR3 is 15 amino acids. Trimming removed 6 bases from V and 2 bases from J, with 16 bases in between. CDR1 is MNHEY, CDR2 SVGAGI, per germline. Here the CDR3 reads CASREERAGQETQYF. CDR3 DNA sequence: TGTGCCAGCAGGGAGGAAAGGGCAGGTCAAGAGACCCAGTACTTC.

Of note for this clone: Other DNA sequences within the sample encode an identical CDR3. This chain uses TRBV4-1 with TRBJ1-6; D gene ambiguous. This CDR3 has 14 residues. The germline V and J ends were trimmed by 2 bases and 7 bases, with 9 bases remaining between them. Per germline, CDR1 MGHRA and CDR2 YSYEKL. The CDR3 sequence is CASSQRGKNSPLHF. Written as DNA, the CDR3 is TGCGCCAGCAGCCAAAGAGGGAAGAATTCACCCCTCCACTTT.

J is TRBJ1-1 and V is TRBV4-1, with D unresolved. The germline V gene encodes CDR1 MGHRA and CDR2 YSYEKL. The V end was cut by 6 bases, the J end by 1 base, with 9 bases between. The CDR3 is made up of 13 amino acids. The CDR3 nucleotides are TGCGCCAGCAGGGCGCTAGGGAACACTGAAGCTTTCTTT. It yields the protein CASRALGNTEAFF.

The V call is TRBV7-9, the J call TRBJ1-1, with D tentatively TRBD1 (5 bases). CDR1 is SEHNR and CDR2 is FQNEAQ in the germline V gene (reference sequence). Trimming pared 2 bases from V and 1 base from J, leaving 8 bases between. The CDR3 runs to 14 residues. CDR3 in amino acids: CASSLQGGNTEAFF. CDR3 nucleotide sequence: TGTGCCAGCAGCTTACAGGGAGGGAACACTGAAGCTTTCTTT.

This clone was seen a handful of times. This sequence joins TRBV28 and TRBJ2-1, with a possible D match to TRBD1 (8 bases). V shed 0 bases and J shed 12 bases, with 18 bases lying between them. Per germline, CDR1 MDHEN and CDR2 SYDVKM. The CDR3 is 15 residues long. Here the CDR3 reads CASSLWTGEGVGQFF. The CDR3 nucleotides are TGTGCCAGCAGTTTATGGACAGGGGAGGGGGTGGGGCAGTTCTTC.

The chain recombines TRBV19 with TRBJ2-5; D may be TRBD2 (7 bases). Germline V gene data show CDR1 as LNHDA and CDR2 as SQIVND (reference sequence). The CDR3 is 16 residues long. Between the trimmed V and J ends, which lost 4 bases and 5 bases, there was a span of 20 bases. The DNA for the CDR3 is TGTGCCAGTAGTACCACTTCTAGCGGCCAGGGGGAGACCCAGTACTTC. Translation gives CASSTTSSGQGETQYF.

The rearrangement links TRBV5-1 to TRBJ2-2; TRBD2 is a possible D gene (5 bases). CDR1 is SGHRS and CDR2 is YFSETQ in the germline V gene. This CDR3 is 16 amino acids long. The ends were cut back, 4 bases at V and 4 bases at J, with 17 bases in the middle. Written as DNA, the CDR3 is TGCGCCAGCAGCCCCACGAGCGGATCATTCACCGGGGAGCTGTTTTTT. Translated: CASSPTSGSFTGELFF.

V and J are TRBV6-5 and TRBJ1-2, with TRBD1 matching over 11 bases. CDR1 MNHEY and CDR2 SVGAGI come from the germline V gene. CDR3 length: 15 amino acids. Germline trimming cut 2 bases from V and 2 bases from J; bases unmatched to any gene: 1. CDR3 sequence: CASSYRDRGNYGYTF. CDR3 DNA sequence: TGTGCCAGCAGTTACCGGGACAGGGGGAACTATGGCTACACCTTC.

The chain couples TRBV18 to TRBJ1-2; D not resolved. Germline V CDR1 and CDR2: KGHSH, LQKENI. V gave up 3 bases and J gave up 3 bases, with 17 bases separating them. The CDR3 contains 16 residues. The chain's CDR3 is CASSPPVGGGDYGYTF. The CDR3 coding sequence is TGTGCCAGCTCACCGCCGGTGGGAGGTGGTGACTATGGCTACACCTTC.

The V call is TRBV19, the J call TRBJ1-1; 7 bases agree with TRBD1. The V gene's germline CDR1 is LNHDA and CDR2 SQIVND (reference sequence). There are 13 residues in the CDR3. With 7 bases clipped from V and 5 bases from J, the junction kept 7 bases outside the gene matches. The CDR3 sequence: CASTLQGWTEAFF. CDR3 in DNA: TGTGCCAGTACGCTACAGGGGTGGACTGAAGCTTTCTTT.

The V and J genes are TRBV20-1 and TRBJ1-5; no definite D call. The germline gives CDR1 DFQATT, CDR2 SNEGSKA (reference sequence). V shed 5 bases and J shed 11 bases, with 13 bases lying between them. This CDR3 spans 11 amino acids. The CDR3 DNA follows: TGCAGTGCTGGCGGCCCTAAGTCCCAGCATTTT. Its protein is CSAGGPKSQHF.